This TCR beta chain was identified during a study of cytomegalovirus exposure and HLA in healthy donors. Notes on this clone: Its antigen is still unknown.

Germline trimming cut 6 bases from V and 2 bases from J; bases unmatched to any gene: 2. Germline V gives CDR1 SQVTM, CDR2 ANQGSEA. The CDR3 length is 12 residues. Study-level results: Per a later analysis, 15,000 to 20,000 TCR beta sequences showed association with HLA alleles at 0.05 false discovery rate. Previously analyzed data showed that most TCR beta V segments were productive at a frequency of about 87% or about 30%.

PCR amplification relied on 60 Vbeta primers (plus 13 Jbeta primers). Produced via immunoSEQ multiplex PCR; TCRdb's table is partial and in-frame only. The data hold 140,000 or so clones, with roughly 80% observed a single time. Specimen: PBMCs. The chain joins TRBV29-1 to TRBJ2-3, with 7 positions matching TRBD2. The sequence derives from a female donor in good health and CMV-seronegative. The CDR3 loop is CSVGGTTDTQYF. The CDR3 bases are TGCAGCGTCGGGGGGACCACAGATACGCAGTATTTT.